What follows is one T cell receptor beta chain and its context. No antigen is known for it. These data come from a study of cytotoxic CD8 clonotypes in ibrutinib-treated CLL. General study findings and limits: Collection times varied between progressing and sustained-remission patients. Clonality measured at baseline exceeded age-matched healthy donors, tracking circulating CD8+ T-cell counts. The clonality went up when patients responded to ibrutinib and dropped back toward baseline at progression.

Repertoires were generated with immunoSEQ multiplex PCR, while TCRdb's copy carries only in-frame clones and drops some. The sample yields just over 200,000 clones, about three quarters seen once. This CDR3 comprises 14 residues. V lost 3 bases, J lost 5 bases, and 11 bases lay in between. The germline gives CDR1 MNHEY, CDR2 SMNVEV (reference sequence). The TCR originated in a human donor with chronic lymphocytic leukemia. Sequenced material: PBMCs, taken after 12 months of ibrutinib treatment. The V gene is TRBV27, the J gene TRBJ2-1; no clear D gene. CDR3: CASSFSGVDNEQFF. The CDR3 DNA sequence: TGTGCCAGCAGTTTCTCCGGTGTCGACAATGAGCAGTTCTTC.